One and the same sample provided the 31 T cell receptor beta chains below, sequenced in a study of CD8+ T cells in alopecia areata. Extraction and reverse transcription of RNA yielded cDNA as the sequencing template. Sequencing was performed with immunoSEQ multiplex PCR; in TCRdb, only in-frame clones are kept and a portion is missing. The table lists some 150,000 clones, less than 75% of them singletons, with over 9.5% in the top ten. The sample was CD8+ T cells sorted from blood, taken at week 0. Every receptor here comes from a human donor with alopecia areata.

The CDR3 loop is CAWYTGTPRGYTF. The CDR3 coding sequence is TGTGCCTGGTACACCGGGACCCCGAGGGGCTACACCTTC. The chain couples TRBV30 to TRBJ1-2; a weak D match, TRBD1 (5 bases). The germline V gene encodes CDR1 GTSNPN and CDR2 SVGIG (reference sequence). The CDR3 totals 13 residues. Trimming left V 5 bases short and J 8 bases short, with 18 bases between.

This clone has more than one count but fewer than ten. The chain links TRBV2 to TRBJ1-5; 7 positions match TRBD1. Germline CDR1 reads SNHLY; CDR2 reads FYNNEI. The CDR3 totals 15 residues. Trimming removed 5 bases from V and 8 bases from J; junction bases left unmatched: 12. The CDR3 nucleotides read TGTGCCAGCAGTACTACAGGGTCCCAGGGGGAGCCCCAGCATTTT. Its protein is CASSTTGSQGEPQHF.

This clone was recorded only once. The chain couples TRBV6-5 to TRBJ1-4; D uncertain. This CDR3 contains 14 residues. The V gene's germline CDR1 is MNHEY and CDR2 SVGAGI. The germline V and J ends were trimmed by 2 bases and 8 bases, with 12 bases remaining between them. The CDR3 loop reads CASSYGPPGEKLFF. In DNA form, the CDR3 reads TGTGCCAGCAGTTACGGGCCACCTGGGGAAAAACTGTTTTTT.

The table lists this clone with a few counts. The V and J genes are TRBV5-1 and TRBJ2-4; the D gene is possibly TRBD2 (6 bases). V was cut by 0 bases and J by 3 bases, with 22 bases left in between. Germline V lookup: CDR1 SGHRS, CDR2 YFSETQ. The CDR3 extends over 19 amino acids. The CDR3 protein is CASSLGWGEPSLGKNIQYF. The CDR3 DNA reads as TGCGCCAGCAGCTTGGGATGGGGGGAGCCATCCTTAGGCAAAAACATTCAGTACTTC.

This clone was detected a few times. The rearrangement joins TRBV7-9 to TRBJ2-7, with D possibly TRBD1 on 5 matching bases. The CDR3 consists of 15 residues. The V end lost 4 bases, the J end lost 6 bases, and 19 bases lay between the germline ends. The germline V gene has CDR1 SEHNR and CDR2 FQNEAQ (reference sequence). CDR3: CASSSDQETVGEQYF. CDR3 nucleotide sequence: TGTGCCAGCAGCTCCGACCAAGAGACAGTCGGCGAGCAGTACTTC.

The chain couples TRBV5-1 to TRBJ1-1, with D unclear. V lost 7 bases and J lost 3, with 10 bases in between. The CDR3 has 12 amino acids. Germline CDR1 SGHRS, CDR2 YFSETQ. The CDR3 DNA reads TGCGCCAGCCTTGGGGAGGACACTGAAGCTTTCTTT. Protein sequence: CASLGEDTEAFF.

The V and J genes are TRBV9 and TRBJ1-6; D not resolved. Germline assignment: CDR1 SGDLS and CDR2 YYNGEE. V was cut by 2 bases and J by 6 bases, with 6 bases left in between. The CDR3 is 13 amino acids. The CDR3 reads CASSVQANSPLHF. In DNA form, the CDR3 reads TGTGCCAGCAGCGTGCAGGCTAATTCACCCCTCCACTTT.

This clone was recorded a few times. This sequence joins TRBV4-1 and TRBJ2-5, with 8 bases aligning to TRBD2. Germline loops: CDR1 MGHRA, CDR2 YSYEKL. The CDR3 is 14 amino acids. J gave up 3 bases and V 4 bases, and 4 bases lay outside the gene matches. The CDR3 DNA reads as TGCGCCAGCAGCCCTTTGACTAGCGAAGAGACCCAGTACTTC. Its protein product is CASSPLTSEETQYF.

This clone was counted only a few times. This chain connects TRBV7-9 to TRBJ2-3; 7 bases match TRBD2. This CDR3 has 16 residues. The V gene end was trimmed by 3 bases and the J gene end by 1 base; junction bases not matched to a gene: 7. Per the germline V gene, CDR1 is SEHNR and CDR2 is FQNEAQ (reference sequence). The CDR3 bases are TGTGCCAGCAGCTTCGGCGCGGGGGAAGGCACAGATACGCAGTATTTT. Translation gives CASSFGAGEGTDTQYF.

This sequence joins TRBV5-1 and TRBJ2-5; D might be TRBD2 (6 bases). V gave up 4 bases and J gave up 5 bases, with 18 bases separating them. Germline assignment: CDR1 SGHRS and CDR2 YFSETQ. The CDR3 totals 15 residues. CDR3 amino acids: CASSGTSRRDETQYF. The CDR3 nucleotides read TGCGCCAGCAGCGGCACCTCTCGGAGGGATGAGACCCAGTACTTC.

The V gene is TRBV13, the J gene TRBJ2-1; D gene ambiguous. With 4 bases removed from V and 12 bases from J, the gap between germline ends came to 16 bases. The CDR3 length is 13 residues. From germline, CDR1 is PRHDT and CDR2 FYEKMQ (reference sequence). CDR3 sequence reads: CASSWKVMPGQFF. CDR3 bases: TGTGCCAGCAGCTGGAAGGTAATGCCCGGGCAGTTCTTC.

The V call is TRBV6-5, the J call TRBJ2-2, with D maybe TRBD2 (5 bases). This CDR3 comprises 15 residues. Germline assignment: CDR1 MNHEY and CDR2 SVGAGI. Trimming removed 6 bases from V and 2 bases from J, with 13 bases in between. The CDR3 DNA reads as TGTGCCAGCAGCCTGGACTGGGGAAACACCGGGGAGCTGTTTTTT. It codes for CASSLDWGNTGELFF.

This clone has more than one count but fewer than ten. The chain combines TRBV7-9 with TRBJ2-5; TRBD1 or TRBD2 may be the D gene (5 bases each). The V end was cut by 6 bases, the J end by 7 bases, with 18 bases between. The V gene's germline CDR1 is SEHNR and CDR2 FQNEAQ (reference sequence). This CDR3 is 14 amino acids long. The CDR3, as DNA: TGTGCCAGCAGTCCGGTGACCGACGGGACGACCCAGTACTTC. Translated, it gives CASSPVTDGTTQYF.

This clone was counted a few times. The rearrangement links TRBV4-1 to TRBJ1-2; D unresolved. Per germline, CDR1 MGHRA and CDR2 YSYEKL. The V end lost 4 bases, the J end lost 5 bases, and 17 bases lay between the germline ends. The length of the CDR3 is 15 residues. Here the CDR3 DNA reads TGCGCCAGCAGCCTTACAGCCGGCCCGGATTATGGCTACACCTTC. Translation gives CASSLTAGPDYGYTF.

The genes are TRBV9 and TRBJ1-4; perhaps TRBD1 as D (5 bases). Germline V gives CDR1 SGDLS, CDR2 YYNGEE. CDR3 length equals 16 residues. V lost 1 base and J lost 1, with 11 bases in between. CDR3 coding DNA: TGTGCCAGCAGCGTAAGTGGGGCTGGAACTAATGAAAAACTGTTTTTT. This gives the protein CASSVSGAGTNEKLFF.

CDR3 sequence reads: CACHPGQGSYEQYF. The CDR3, as DNA: TGTGCCTGCCACCCGGGACAGGGCTCCTACGAGCAGTACTTC. This chain connects TRBV30 to TRBJ2-7, with 9 bases aligning to TRBD1. The germline CDR1 and CDR2 sequences are GTSNPN and SVGIG (reference sequence). CDR3 length: 14 residues. The V gene end was trimmed by 6 bases and the J gene end by 0 bases; junction bases not matched to a gene: 6. The full variable domain, completed using reference TRBV30 and TRBJ2-7, is SQTIHQWPATLVQPVGSPLSLECTVEGTSNPNLYWYRQAAGRGLQLLFYSVGIGQISSEVPQNLSASRPQDRQFILSSKKLLLSDSGFYLCACHPGQGSYEQYFGPGTRLTVT.

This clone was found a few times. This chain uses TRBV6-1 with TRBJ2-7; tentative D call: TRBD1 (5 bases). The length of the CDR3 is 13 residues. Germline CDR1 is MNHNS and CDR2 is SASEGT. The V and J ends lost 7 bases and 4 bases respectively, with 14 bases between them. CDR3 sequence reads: CASNSGSSYEQYF. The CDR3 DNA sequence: TGTGCCAGCAATTCAGGGTCCTCGTACGAGCAGTACTTC.

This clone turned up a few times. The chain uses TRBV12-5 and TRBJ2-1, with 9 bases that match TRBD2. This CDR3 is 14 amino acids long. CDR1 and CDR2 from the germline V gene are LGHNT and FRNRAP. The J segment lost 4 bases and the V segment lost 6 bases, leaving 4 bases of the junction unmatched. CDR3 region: CASGETSGYNEQFF. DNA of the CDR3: TGTGCTAGTGGCGAGACTAGCGGATACAATGAGCAGTTCTTC.

The CDR3: CASRGAGVSPLHF. CDR3 nucleotides: TGTGCCAGCAGAGGGGCAGGGGTGTCACCCCTCCACTTT. The chain combines TRBV27 with TRBJ1-6; D may be TRBD1 (6 bases). V was trimmed by 6 bases and J by 10 bases, leaving 13 bases between them. The CDR3 runs to 13 residues. In germline, CDR1 is MNHEY, CDR2 SMNVEV (reference sequence).

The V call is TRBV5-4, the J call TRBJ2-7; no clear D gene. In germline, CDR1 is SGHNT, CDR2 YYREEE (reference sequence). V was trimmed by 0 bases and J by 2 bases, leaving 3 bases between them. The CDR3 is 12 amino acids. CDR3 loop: CASSLGTYEQYF. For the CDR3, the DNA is TGTGCCAGCAGCTTGGGGACCTACGAGCAGTACTTC.

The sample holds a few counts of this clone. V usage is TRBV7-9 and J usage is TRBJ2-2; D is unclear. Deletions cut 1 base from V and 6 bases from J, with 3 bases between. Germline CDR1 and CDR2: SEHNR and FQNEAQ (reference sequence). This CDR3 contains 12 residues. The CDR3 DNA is TGTGCCAGCAGCTTAGGGGCCGGGGAGCTGTTTTTT. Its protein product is CASSLGAGELFF.

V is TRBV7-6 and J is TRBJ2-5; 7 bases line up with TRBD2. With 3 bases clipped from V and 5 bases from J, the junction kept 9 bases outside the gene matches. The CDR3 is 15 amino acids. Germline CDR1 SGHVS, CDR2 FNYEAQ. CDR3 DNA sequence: TGTGCCAGCAGCTTTGGGACTACCGCCGCGGAGACCCAGTACTTC. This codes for CASSFGTTAAETQYF.

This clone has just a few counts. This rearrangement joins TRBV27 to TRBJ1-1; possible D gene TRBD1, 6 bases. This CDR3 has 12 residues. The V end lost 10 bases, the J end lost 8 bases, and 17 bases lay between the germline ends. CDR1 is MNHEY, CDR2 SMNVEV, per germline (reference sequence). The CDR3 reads CATRMAGGEAFF. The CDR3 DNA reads TGTGCCACCAGGATGGCCGGGGGCGAAGCTTTCTTT.

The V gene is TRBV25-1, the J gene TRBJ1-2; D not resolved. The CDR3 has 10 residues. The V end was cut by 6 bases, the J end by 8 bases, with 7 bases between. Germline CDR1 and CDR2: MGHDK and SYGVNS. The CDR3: CASSGWGYTF. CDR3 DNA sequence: TGTGCCAGCAGCGGATGGGGCTACACCTTC.

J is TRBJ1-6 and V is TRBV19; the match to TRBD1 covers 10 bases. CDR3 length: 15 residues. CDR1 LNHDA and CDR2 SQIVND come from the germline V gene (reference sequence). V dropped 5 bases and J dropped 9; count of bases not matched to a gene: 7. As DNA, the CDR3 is TGTGCCAGTAGTCGATTGACAGGGGGCGCTTCACCCCTCCACTTT. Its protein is CASSRLTGGASPLHF.

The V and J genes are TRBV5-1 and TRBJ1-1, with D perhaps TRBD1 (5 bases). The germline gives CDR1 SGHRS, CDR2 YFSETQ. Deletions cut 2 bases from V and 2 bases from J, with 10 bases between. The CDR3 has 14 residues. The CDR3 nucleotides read TGCGCCAGCAGCTTACGGGGGTACAACACTGAAGCTTTCTTT. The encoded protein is CASSLRGYNTEAFF.

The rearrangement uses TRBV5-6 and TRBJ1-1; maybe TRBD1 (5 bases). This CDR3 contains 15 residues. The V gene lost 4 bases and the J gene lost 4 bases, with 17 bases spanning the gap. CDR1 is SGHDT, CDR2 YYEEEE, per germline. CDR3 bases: TGTGCCAGCAGCGAGGACACGATCACAGGCACTGAAGCTTTCTTT. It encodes CASSEDTITGTEAFF.

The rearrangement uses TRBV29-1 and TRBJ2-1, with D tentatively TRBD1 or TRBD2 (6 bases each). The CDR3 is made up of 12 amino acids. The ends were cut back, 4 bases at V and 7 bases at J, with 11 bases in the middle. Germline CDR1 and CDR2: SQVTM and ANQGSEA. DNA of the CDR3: TGCAGCGTTGGAGGGGGGATGAATGAGCAGTTCTTC. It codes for CSVGGGMNEQFF.

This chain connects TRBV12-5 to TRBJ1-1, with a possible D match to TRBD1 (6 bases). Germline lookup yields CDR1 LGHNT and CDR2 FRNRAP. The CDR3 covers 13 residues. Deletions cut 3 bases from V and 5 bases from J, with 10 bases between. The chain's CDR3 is CASGFGGQTEAFF. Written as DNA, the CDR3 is TGTGCTAGTGGTTTTGGGGGGCAAACTGAAGCTTTCTTT.

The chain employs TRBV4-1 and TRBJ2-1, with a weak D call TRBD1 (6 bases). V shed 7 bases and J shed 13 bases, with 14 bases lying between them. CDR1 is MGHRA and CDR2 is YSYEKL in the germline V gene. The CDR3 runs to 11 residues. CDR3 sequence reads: CASTESGEQFF. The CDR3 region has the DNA TGCGCCAGCACCGAATCAGGGGAACAGTTCTTC.

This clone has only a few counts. DNA for the CDR3: TGTGCCAGCAGCCAAGAATGGGGGACAGTAAATGAAAAACTGTTTTTT. It specifies CASSQEWGTVNEKLFF. This chain connects TRBV4-2 to TRBJ1-4, with TRBD1 identical over 7 bases. The CDR3 is made up of 16 amino acids. The V segment lost 0 bases and the J segment 5 bases; nucleotides outside the gene matches: 6. Germline assignment: CDR1 LGHNA and CDR2 YNFKEQ.